Presented here are 31 T cell receptor beta chains from one specimen sequenced in a study of blood T cell repertoires in COVID-19. Measured with immunoSEQ multiplex PCR; TCRdb has only the in-frame clones, and not every one. Of around 380,000 clones listed, approximately 89% are singletons. The sample comprised PBMCs or T cells enriched from blood (not recorded which). The receptors shown here come from a man aged 25 to 45 who had recovered from COVID-19.

In nucleotides, the CDR3 is TGTGCCAGCAGCTTAGGGGCAGGACAGAACACTGAAGCTTTCTTT. Protein sequence: CASSLGAGQNTEAFF. The rearrangement links TRBV11-3 to TRBJ1-1; D is possibly TRBD1 (5 bases). CDR3 length: 15 amino acids. V was cut by 1 base and J by 1 base, with 10 bases left in between. Germline CDR1 is SGHNT and CDR2 is YENEEA.

DNA of the CDR3: TGTGCCAGCAGCGAGGGACAGGGCTATGGCTACACCTTC. Its translation is CASSEGQGYGYTF. The chain is built from TRBV9 and TRBJ1-2, with 9 bases matching TRBD1. V lost 3 bases to trimming and J lost 4 bases; unmatched junction nucleotides: 1. Germline lookup yields CDR1 SGDLS and CDR2 YYNGEE. The CDR3 loop spans 13 amino acids.

V usage is TRBV12-3 or TRBV12-4 and J usage is TRBJ1-2, with TRBD1 as a possible D gene (5 bases). The V end lost 5 bases, the J end lost 7 bases, and 14 bases lay between the germline ends. CDR3 length: 13 amino acids. DNA for the CDR3: TGTGCCAGCAGTCTCGCAGGGCCAGGTGGCTACACCTTC. Protein: CASSLAGPGGYTF.

V gene TRBV5-1 combines with J gene TRBJ2-5; D remains unclear. CDR1 and CDR2 from the germline V gene are SGHRS and YFSETQ. The CDR3 is made up of 13 amino acids. Trimming pared 0 bases from V and 4 bases from J, leaving 7 bases between. CDR3 nucleotide sequence: TGCGCCAGCAGCTTGGGGCTAGGAGAGACCCAGTACTTC. Translated, it gives CASSLGLGETQYF. The whole variable domain, filled in from reference TRBV5-1 and TRBJ2-5, reads KAGVTQTPRYLIKTRGQQVTLSCSPISGHRSVSWYQQTPGQGLQFLFEYFSETQRNKGNFPGRFSGRQFSNSRSEMNVSTLELGDSALYLCASSLGLGETQYFGPGTRLLVL.

V usage is TRBV10-2 and J usage is TRBJ2-5; TRBD2 matches at 7 bases. The CDR3 is 16 amino acids. Germline V gene lookup returns CDR1 WSHSY and CDR2 SAAADI. J gave up 2 bases and V 2 bases, and 8 bases lay outside the gene matches. The DNA for the CDR3 is TGCGCCAGCAGTGAGGGTAGCGGGCGATCTCAAGAGACCCAGTACTTC. This codes for CASSEGSGRSQETQYF.

The chain uses TRBV7-2 and TRBJ1-2; no definite D call. From germline, CDR1 is SGHTA and CDR2 FQGNSA. This CDR3 spans 11 amino acids. V lost 5 bases, J lost 7 bases, and 8 bases lay in between. CDR3 loop: CASSHNSGYTF. The CDR3 DNA follows: TGTGCCAGCAGCCATAATAGTGGCTACACCTTC.

The gene calls are TRBV2 and TRBJ1-6, with 9 positions matching TRBD1. The germline V gene has CDR1 SNHLY and CDR2 FYNNEI. This CDR3 has 14 amino acids. Trimming removed 6 bases from V and 9 bases from J; junction bases left unmatched: 6. CDR3 sequence reads: CASSPTGGSSPLHF. The DNA for the CDR3 is TGTGCCAGCAGCCCGACAGGGGGAAGTTCACCCCTCCACTTT.

The V and J genes are TRBV13 and TRBJ1-1; D remains ambiguous. The CDR3 length is 13 residues. Trimming shortened V by 2 bases and J by 1 base, and 5 bases separated the two germline ends. CDR1 is PRHDT and CDR2 is FYEKMQ in the germline V gene (reference sequence). CDR3 in amino acids: CASSLMANTEAFF. CDR3 sequence (DNA): TGTGCCAGCAGCTTAATGGCGAACACTGAAGCTTTCTTT.

This clone appeared a single time. The chain has TRBV5-4 and TRBJ1-4; D call uncertain. Trimming stripped 2 bases from V and 8 bases from J, with 10 bases between. Germline V gives CDR1 SGHNT, CDR2 YYREEE (reference sequence). The CDR3 length is 13 residues. CDR3 sequence: CASSFSGGEKLFF. The CDR3 region has the DNA TGTGCCAGCAGCTTTTCGGGAGGAGAAAAACTGTTTTTT.

The V and J genes are TRBV2 and TRBJ2-7, with TRBD2 as a possible D gene (6 bases). This CDR3 is 13 amino acids long. CDR1 is SNHLY, CDR2 FYNNEI, per germline. V dropped 10 bases and J dropped 1 base, with 14 bases sitting between them. The chain's CDR3 is CATTGVKSYEQYF. Written as DNA, the CDR3 is TGTGCCACTACGGGAGTGAAATCCTACGAGCAGTACTTC.

This clone occurred a few times. The V and J genes are TRBV6-6 and TRBJ2-5; 9 bases are shared with TRBD1. V gave up 6 bases and J gave up 5 bases; unmatched junction bases: 10. The germline CDR1 and CDR2 sequences are MNHNY and SVGAGI (reference sequence). The CDR3 covers 15 residues. CDR3 DNA sequence: TGTGCCAGCAGAACCGGGACAGGGAGGTGGGAGACCCAGTACTTC. Amino acid sequence: CASRTGTGRWETQYF.

This clone came up once. The chain links TRBV4-1 to TRBJ2-1; D not resolved. The CDR3 extends over 16 amino acids. Trimming cost V 1 base and J 6 bases, with 16 bases left between them. Germline V gene data show CDR1 as MGHRA and CDR2 as YSYEKL. The CDR3 DNA reads TGCGCCAGCAGCCAAGTTGGCACATTTGTTGGCAATGAGCAGTTCTTC. Protein: CASSQVGTFVGNEQFF.

The V call is TRBV5-1, the J call TRBJ2-2; TRBD1 aligns across 7 bases. With V trimmed by 7 bases and J by 6 bases, 9 bases remained unmatched. Looked up from germline, CDR1 is SGHRS and CDR2 is YFSETQ. CDR3 length equals 14 residues. CDR3 sequence: CASGGQVAPGELFF. CDR3 sequence (DNA): TGCGCCAGCGGAGGACAGGTTGCCCCCGGGGAGCTGTTTTTT.

This chain joins TRBV24-1 and TRBJ2-3, with D uncertain. V was pared by 3 bases and J by 1 base, with 4 bases between. The CDR3 is 13 amino acids. Germline lookup yields CDR1 KGHDR and CDR2 SFDVKD. CDR3 residues: CATSDVGTDTQYF. The CDR3 DNA reads TGTGCCACCAGTGATGTCGGCACAGATACGCAGTATTTT.

This sequence joins TRBV30 and TRBJ2-1, with 14 bases fitting TRBD2. Germline values: CDR1 GTSNPN, CDR2 SVGIG (reference sequence). Germline trimming cut 8 bases from V and 10 bases from J; bases unmatched to any gene: 10. The CDR3 covers 14 residues. This CDR3 reads CAGQGLAGAGEQFF. CDR3 nucleotide sequence: TGTGCCGGGCAGGGACTAGCGGGGGCCGGGGAGCAGTTCTTC.

As to this clone: At one end the junction does not follow the germline gene, possibly because of a read error. The chain links TRBV13 to TRBJ2-1; 9 bases line up with TRBD1. The CDR3 runs to 11 residues. From germline, CDR1 is PRHDT and CDR2 FYEKMQ (reference sequence). Here the CDR3 reads CASSVGQGKFF. The DNA for the CDR3 is TGTGCCAGCAGCGTAGGACAGGGGAAGTTCTTC.

The J gene is TRBJ2-5, the V gene TRBV5-1; 9 nucleotides match TRBD2. J was trimmed by 5 bases and V by 0 bases; bases with no gene match: 8. This CDR3 comprises 16 residues. The germline V gene encodes CDR1 SGHRS and CDR2 YFSETQ. The CDR3, as DNA: TGCGCCAGCAGCTTGGGGGGCGGGGGGGCCCCGGAGACCCAGTACTTC. Encoded protein: CASSLGGGGAPETQYF.

The CDR3 here is CAALAGGRGGELFF. The CDR3 DNA sequence: TGTGCCGCGCTAGCGGGGGGGCGCGGCGGGGAGCTGTTTTTT. V usage is TRBV10-3 and J usage is TRBJ2-2, with TRBD2 matching 12 bases. CDR1 ENHRY and CDR2 SYGVKD come from the germline V gene. V trimming: 11 bases; J trimming: 7 bases; junction bases outside the gene matches: 8. The CDR3 has 14 amino acids.

The chain is built from TRBV5-5 and TRBJ1-1; possible D gene TRBD1, 5 bases. V was shortened by 0 bases and J by 1 base, with 13 bases between the two germline ends. Germline assignment: CDR1 SGHKS and CDR2 YYEKEE (reference sequence). There are 16 residues in the CDR3. CDR3 residues: CASSLAGGTGNTEAFF. In DNA, the CDR3 is TGTGCCAGCAGCTTGGCCGGGGGGACGGGGAACACTGAAGCTTTCTTT.

The chain is built from TRBV7-2 and TRBJ1-2; 9 positions match TRBD1. The CDR3 covers 16 residues. The trim removed 1 base at V and 7 bases at J, leaving 10 bases unmatched. In germline, CDR1 is SGHTA, CDR2 FQGNSA. The CDR3 region has the DNA TGTGCCAGCAGCTTAGACACAGGGGGCAGACTTGTTGGCTACACCTTC. Translated: CASSLDTGGRLVGYTF.

The V and J genes are TRBV7-3 and TRBJ2-1; 10 bases fit TRBD2. The germline V gene has CDR1 SGHTA and CDR2 FQGTGA. The CDR3 runs to 16 residues. The V segment lost 2 bases and the J segment 7 bases; nucleotides outside the gene matches: 8. The CDR3 bases are TGTGCCAGCAGCTTACCAGGGCTAGCGGGGGTAAATGAGCAGTTCTTC. Its protein product is CASSLPGLAGVNEQFF.

This clone was seen only once. The chain combines TRBV18 with TRBJ2-2; 9 bases align to TRBD1. The CDR3 consists of 18 residues. The germline V gene encodes CDR1 KGHSH and CDR2 LQKENI. V lost 2 bases and J lost 4; bases outside the gene matches: 11. CDR3 DNA: TGTGCCAGCTCACCATTGCCACCGGGACAGGGAATCACCGGGGAGCTGTTTTTT. Residues: CASSPLPPGQGITGELFF.

CDR3 DNA: TGTGCCAGCATTGTCGGGAAGCTTCTTAACTATGGCTACACCTTC. This codes for CASIVGKLLNYGYTF. The gene calls are TRBV6-5 and TRBJ1-2; no firm D call. CDR3 length: 15 residues. Germline CDR1 and CDR2: MNHEY and SVGAGI. V gave up 7 bases and J gave up 1 base, with 16 bases separating them.

This chain links TRBV18 with TRBJ1-1; D gene unclear. Per the germline V gene, CDR1 is KGHSH and CDR2 is LQKENI. The CDR3 has 16 residues. The ends were cut back, 3 bases at V and 3 bases at J, with 17 bases in the middle. The CDR3 nucleotides read TGTGCCAGCTCACCCCTCTCATTGCTATCTGACACTGAAGCTTTCTTT. The encoded protein is CASSPLSLLSDTEAFF.

CDR3 amino acids: CASSKGDINYGYTF. The CDR3 coding sequence is TGCGCCAGCAGCAAAGGGGACATTAACTATGGCTACACCTTC. The chain is built from TRBV5-1 and TRBJ1-2; D may be TRBD1 (6 bases). Germline V CDR1 and CDR2: SGHRS, YFSETQ. The V gene lost 4 bases and the J gene lost 1 base, with 11 bases spanning the gap. This CDR3 has 14 amino acids.

The J gene is TRBJ1-5, the V gene TRBV6-1; D is uncertain. The germline V gene has CDR1 MNHNS and CDR2 SASEGT. V was trimmed by 2 bases and J by 6 bases, leaving 8 bases between them. The CDR3 is 13 residues long. CDR3 sequence reads: CASSESLAQPQHF. DNA of the CDR3: TGTGCCAGCAGTGAAAGTTTAGCTCAGCCCCAGCATTTT.

This chain joins TRBV19 and TRBJ2-3, with D possibly being TRBD1 (5 bases). With 1 base removed from V and 0 bases from J, the gap between germline ends came to 11 bases. The CDR3 has 16 amino acids. Germline V gives CDR1 LNHDA, CDR2 SQIVND (reference sequence). The CDR3 nucleotides read TGTGCCAGTAGTATAGTTGGACACCTTAGCACAGATACGCAGTATTTT. This encodes CASSIVGHLSTDTQYF. The variable domain in full, completed from reference TRBV19 and TRBJ2-3, reads DGGITQSPKYLFRKEGQNVTLSCEQNLNHDAMYWYRQDPGQGLRLIYYSQIVNDFQKGDIAEGYSVSREKKESFPLTVTSAQKNPTAFYLCASSIVGHLSTDTQYFGPGTRLTVL.

The chain recombines TRBV2 with TRBJ2-7; D remains unclear. The CDR3 has 8 residues. Trimming pared 11 bases from V and 9 bases from J, leaving 8 bases between. CDR1 and CDR2 from the germline V gene are SNHLY and FYNNEI. CDR3 nucleotide sequence: TGTGCCCCGCGTTGGCAGTACTTC. Protein sequence: CAPRWQYF.

The chain carries TRBV7-8 and TRBJ2-7, with D unresolved. V gave up 1 base and J gave up 4 bases, with 14 bases separating them. The length of the CDR3 is 15 residues. Germline V gives CDR1 SGHVS, CDR2 FQNEAQ. CDR3 bases: TGTGCCAGCAGCTTAGGTAGGAGTCTTTCATACGAGCAGTACTTC. Amino acids: CASSLGRSLSYEQYF. The whole variable domain, filled in from reference TRBV7-8 and TRBJ2-7, reads GAGVSQSPRYKVAKRGQDVALRCDPISGHVSLFWYQQALGQGPEFLTYFQNEAQLDKSGLPSDRFFAERPEGSVSTLKIQRTQQEDSAVYLCASSLGRSLSYEQYFGPGTRLTVT.

Only one count was recorded for this clone. This chain connects TRBV10-3 to TRBJ1-2, with D hard to call. CDR1 and CDR2 from the germline V gene are ENHRY and SYGVKD. The length of the CDR3 is 12 residues. The V end lost 10 bases, the J end lost 4 bases, and 13 bases lay between the germline ends. CDR3 coding DNA: TGTGCCACTTTGCAACCAGGCTATGGCTACACCTTC. Residues: CATLQPGYGYTF.

This chain uses TRBV6-1 with TRBJ1-2; the D is unclear. This CDR3 is built from 12 residues. V shed 1 base and J shed 4 bases, with 4 bases lying between them. Germline CDR1 and CDR2: MNHNS and SASEGT. The CDR3 protein is CASSEGSYGYTF. In DNA form, the CDR3 reads TGTGCCAGCAGTGAAGGGAGCTATGGCTACACCTTC.